This TCR beta chain was recorded in a study of T cells after yellow fever vaccination. Study-wide results and caveats: Post-booster repertoires again held most primary-vaccination clones (roughly 95% CD4, approximately 90% CD8). Repertoires obtained by FACS sorting could include abundant clonotypes that entered as contaminants from the bulk population. The secondary response was weaker but peaked faster, day 5 versus 15.

Germline V gene lookup returns CDR1 SQVTM and CDR2 ANQGSEA. This CDR3 spans 11 amino acids. UMIs were added to TCR cDNA along with a universal primer site when it was made by 5'RACE template switching. TCRdb ran MiXCR on the 5' RACE reads and lists one entry per CDR3 protein. This table holds around 120,000 distinct CDR3 sequences, about 15% found once. With respect to this clonotype: Its antigen is not identified.

Sequenced material: CD8+ T cells sorted from PBMCs, taken 5 days after the yellow fever booster vaccination. This chain uses TRBV29-1 with TRBJ2-4; the D is unclear. The source of this sequence is a man in his late teens or twenties who received the YFV17D yellow fever vaccine. Here the CDR3 DNA reads TGCAGTGTACGGACCCTAAACATTCAGTACTTC. It codes for CSVRTLNIQYF.